Sequencing of this T cell receptor beta chain was carried out in a study of cytotoxic CD8 clonotypes in ibrutinib-treated CLL. Study background: Mean per-sample yields comprised about 280,000 productive templates and 75,000 to 95,000 productive rearrangements. Study-level results: Increased clonality at ibrutinib response gave way to a return toward baseline at progression.

After removal of 7 bases from V and 7 bases from J, the junction contained 9 bases not matched to a gene. CDR1 is SQVTM, CDR2 ANQGSEA, per germline. The CDR3 is 13 residues long. The data were produced by immunoSEQ multiplex PCR, yet TCRdb's version contains in-frame clones alone and is incomplete. This sample has tens of thousands of clones, with approximately 71% found just once. This clone was detected a few times. Its antigen is not known. The receptor comes from a human donor with chronic lymphocytic leukemia. Sequenced material: PBMCs, taken after 12 months of ibrutinib treatment. V and J are TRBV29-1 and TRBJ1-5; 8 positions agree with TRBD1. Written as DNA, the CDR3 is TGCAGCGCCGGACAGGGTCGTGGGCAGCCCCAGCATTTT. It encodes CSAGQGRGQPQHF.